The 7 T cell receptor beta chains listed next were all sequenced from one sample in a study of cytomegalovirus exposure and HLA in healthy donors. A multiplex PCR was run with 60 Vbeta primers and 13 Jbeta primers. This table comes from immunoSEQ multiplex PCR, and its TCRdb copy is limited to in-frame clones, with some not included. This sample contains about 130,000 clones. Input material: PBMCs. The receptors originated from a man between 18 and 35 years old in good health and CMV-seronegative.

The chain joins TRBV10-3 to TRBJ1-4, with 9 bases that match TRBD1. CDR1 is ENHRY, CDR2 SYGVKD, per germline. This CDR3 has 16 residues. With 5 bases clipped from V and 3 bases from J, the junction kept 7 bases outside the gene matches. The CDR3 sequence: CAISNTGGEANEKLFF. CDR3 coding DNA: TGTGCCATCAGTAATACAGGGGGCGAGGCTAATGAAAAACTGTTTTTT.

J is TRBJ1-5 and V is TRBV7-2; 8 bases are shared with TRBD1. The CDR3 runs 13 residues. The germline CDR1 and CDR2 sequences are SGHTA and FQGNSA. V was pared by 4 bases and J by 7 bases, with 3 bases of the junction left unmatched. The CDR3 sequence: CASSYRGDQPQHF. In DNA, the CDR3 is TGTGCCAGCAGCTACAGGGGGGACCAGCCCCAGCATTTT.

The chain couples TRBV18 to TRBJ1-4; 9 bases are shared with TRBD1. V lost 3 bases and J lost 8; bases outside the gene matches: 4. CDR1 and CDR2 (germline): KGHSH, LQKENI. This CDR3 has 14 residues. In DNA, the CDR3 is TGTGCCAGCTCACCCGGGACAGGGTTAGAAAAACTGTTTTTT. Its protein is CASSPGTGLEKLFF.

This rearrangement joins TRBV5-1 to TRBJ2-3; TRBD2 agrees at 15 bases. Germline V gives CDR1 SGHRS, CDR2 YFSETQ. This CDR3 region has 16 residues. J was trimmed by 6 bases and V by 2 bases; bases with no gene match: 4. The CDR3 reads CASSFGTSGRMDTQYF. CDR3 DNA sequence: TGCGCCAGCAGCTTTGGGACTAGCGGGAGGATGGATACGCAGTATTTT.

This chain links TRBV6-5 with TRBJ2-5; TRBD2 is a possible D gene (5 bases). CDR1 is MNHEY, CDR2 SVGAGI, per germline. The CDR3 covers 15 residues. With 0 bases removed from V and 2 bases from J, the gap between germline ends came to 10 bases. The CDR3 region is CASSYSVTRQETQYF. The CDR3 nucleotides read TGTGCCAGCAGTTACTCAGTCACTAGACAAGAGACCCAGTACTTC.

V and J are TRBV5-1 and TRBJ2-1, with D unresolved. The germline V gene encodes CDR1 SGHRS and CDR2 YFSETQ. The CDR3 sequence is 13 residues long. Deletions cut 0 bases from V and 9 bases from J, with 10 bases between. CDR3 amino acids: CASSLDSSGEQFF. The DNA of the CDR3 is TGCGCCAGCAGCTTGGACAGTTCTGGTGAGCAGTTCTTC.

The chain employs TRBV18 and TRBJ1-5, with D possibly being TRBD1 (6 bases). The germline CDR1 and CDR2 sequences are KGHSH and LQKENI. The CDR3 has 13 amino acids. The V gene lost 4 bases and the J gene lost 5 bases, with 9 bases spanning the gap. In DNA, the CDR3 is TGTGCCAGCTCACAACAGGGTCATCAGCCCCAGCATTTT. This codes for CASSQQGHQPQHF.